This T cell receptor beta chain was identified in a study of regulatory T cells in long-lasting Graves disease. The sample's time point: newly diagnosed GD, antithyroid drugs for less than 3 months. Generation of the TCR library employed RNA extracted from PBMCs. The CDR3 has 12 residues. Germline lookup yields CDR1 DFQATT and CDR2 SNEGSKA (reference sequence). V was clipped by 1 base and J by 0 bases, with 4 bases between them. Many counts were recorded for this clonotype. Its antigen is unknown. Arm-PCR of CDR3 regions and iRepertoire HTBI primers were used to build TCR beta libraries. A single record per CDR3 protein comes from TCRdb applying MiXCR to the multiplex PCR reads. The sample holds 400,000 to 500,000 distinct CDR3 sequences, 15% seen once. Study outcomes and limitations: Accuracy may have suffered from the small sample size.

This sample was also put to use in a study of T cells in Graves' hyperthyroidism and ophthalmopathy.

The chain employs TRBV20-1 and TRBJ2-7, with D uncertain. The TCR originated in a woman in her 30s with Graves disease. The source was peripheral blood mononuclear cells (PBMCs), collected at new diagnosis, from a patient treated with antithyroid drugs. Here the CDR3 DNA reads TGCAGTGCTAGAGTCAGCTCCTACGAGCAGTACTTC. Amino acid sequence: CSARVSSYEQYF.